The next 26 T cell receptor beta chains were all read from a single sample in a study of CXCR3-negative and CXCR3-positive naive CD8 T cells. Each TRB cDNA library was prepared by 5' RACE (with UMI labels). Following a re-call of the 5' RACE reads, TCRdb has one entry per CDR3 protein and lacks DNA. The table for this sample gives 92,000 or so distinct CDR3 sequences. The material sequenced was naive CXCR3- CD8+ T cells from blood. Subset given: CD45RO-CCR7+CD27+CD95- naive CD8+ T cells lacking CXCR3 (TNR3-). The receptors originated from a human donor in good health. Some clones in this sample may be carry-over from other donors' samples.

The gene calls are TRBV28 and TRBJ2-1; TCRdb gives TRBD2 as the D gene, but with no DNA this cannot be confirmed. The CDR3 consists of 19 residues. From germline, CDR1 is MDHEN and CDR2 SYDVKM. CDR3 in amino acids: CASSLGLAGGVGPNNEQFF.

This chain links TRBV28 with TRBJ2-7; TCRdb selects TRBD1, and the lack of DNA leaves this call unchecked. From germline, CDR1 is MDHEN and CDR2 SYDVKM. The CDR3 loop spans 14 amino acids. The CDR3 sequence is CASSLQGGGYEQYF.

The J gene is TRBJ2-7, the V gene TRBV7-8. Germline V gene data show CDR1 as SGHVS and CDR2 as FQNEAQ. The CDR3 totals 14 residues. The CDR3 sequence: CASSVLVDSYEQYF.

The chain couples TRBV7-6 to TRBJ2-7; TCRdb's D call of TRBD2 is untestable without DNA. The CDR3 has 13 amino acids. Germline CDR1 SGHVS, CDR2 FNYEAQ. The CDR3 protein is CASSLPPRPEQYF.

V usage is TRBV7-9 and J usage is TRBJ1-1. CDR1 SEHNR and CDR2 FQNEAQ come from the germline V gene (reference sequence). CDR3 length equals 14 residues. CDR3 sequence: CASSSAVMNTEAFF.

Here the CDR3 reads CAWSVRLERGVTSFF. J is TRBJ1-1 and V is TRBV30. The germline V gene encodes CDR1 GTSNPN and CDR2 SVGIG (reference sequence). The CDR3 is 15 amino acids.

The rearrangement links TRBV7-9 to TRBJ1-2; with no DNA, the TCRdb D assignment of TRBD1 cannot be verified. CDR1 is SEHNR and CDR2 is FQNEAQ in the germline V gene (reference sequence). The CDR3 spans 15 residues. CDR3 amino acids: CASSPSIEGAYGYTF. The full variable domain, its missing parts supplied by reference TRBV7-9 and TRBJ1-2, is DTGVSQNPRHKITKRGQNVTFRCDPISEHNRLYWYRQTLGQGPEFLTYFQNEAQLEKSRLLSDRFSAERPKGSFSTLEIQRTEQGDSAMYLCASSPSIEGAYGYTFGSGTRLTVV.

V is TRBV29-1 and J is TRBJ2-7; TCRdb gives TRBD2 as the D gene, but with no DNA this cannot be confirmed. Germline loops: CDR1 SQVTM, CDR2 ANQGSEA. This CDR3 region has 12 residues. The CDR3 sequence is CSVEALPEEQYF.

The chain employs TRBV7-9 and TRBJ2-1; the TCRdb call, TRBD2, lacks DNA for checking. The CDR3 is 14 amino acids. Germline V lookup: CDR1 SEHNR, CDR2 FQNEAQ (reference sequence). This CDR3 is CASSLPSVHNEQFF.

The genes are TRBV6-2 or TRBV6-3 and TRBJ2-7; the D call from TCRdb, TRBD1, cannot be confirmed without DNA. The germline gives CDR1 MNHEY, CDR2 SVGEGT. This CDR3 is 15 amino acids long. This chain's CDR3 is CASSLSPDSRSEQYF.

The rearrangement joins TRBV5-6 to TRBJ2-2. This CDR3 has 15 residues. The V gene's germline CDR1 is SGHDT and CDR2 YYEEEE. The CDR3 loop reads CASTSDTDRTGELFF.

V gene TRBV28 combines with J gene TRBJ2-7. Per germline, CDR1 MDHEN and CDR2 SYDVKM. The CDR3 sequence is 12 residues long. This CDR3 reads CASTTASYEQYF.

The CDR3 loop is CASSKPFAMSDNEQFF. J is TRBJ2-1 and V is TRBV3-1. CDR1 is LGHDT and CDR2 is YNNKEL in the germline V gene (reference sequence). There are 16 residues in the CDR3.

The rearrangement links TRBV15 to TRBJ2-1. The CDR3 sequence is 15 residues long. CDR1 and CDR2 (germline): LNHNV, YYDKDF (reference sequence). CDR3 residues: CATSRGPSGYNEQFF.

The genes are TRBV4-2 and TRBJ2-7; TCRdb gives TRBD1 as the D gene, but with no DNA this cannot be confirmed. Germline CDR1 and CDR2: LGHNA and YNFKEQ. This CDR3 has 15 amino acids. CDR3 residues: CASSQDRSQLYEQYF.

Here the CDR3 reads CASRERVGNQPQHF. V gene TRBV19 combines with J gene TRBJ1-5. This CDR3 comprises 14 residues. The germline CDR1 and CDR2 sequences are LNHDA and SQIVND (reference sequence).

The chain links TRBV7-9 to TRBJ1-1. Germline CDR1 SEHNR, CDR2 FQNEAQ (reference sequence). The CDR3 has 15 residues. CDR3 residues: CASSRVGGGSTEAFF. Complete variable domain (other parts from reference TRBV7-9 and TRBJ1-1): DTGVSQNPRHKITKRGQNVTFRCDPISEHNRLYWYRQTLGQGPEFLTYFQNEAQLEKSRLLSDRFSAERPKGSFSTLEIQRTEQGDSAMYLCASSRVGGGSTEAFFGQGTRLTVV.

The chain recombines TRBV2 with TRBJ2-1; TCRdb calls TRBD2, which cannot be checked without DNA. Germline values: CDR1 SNHLY, CDR2 FYNNEI. The CDR3 sequence is 13 residues long. The chain's CDR3 is CASTRLAGNYQFF.

The J gene is TRBJ1-5, the V gene TRBV7-8; there is no DNA to check the TCRdb D call of TRBD1. The CDR3 is 19 amino acids. Per the germline V gene, CDR1 is SGHVS and CDR2 is FQNEAQ. The CDR3 reads CASSLVDVLGAYSNQPQHF.

This rearrangement joins TRBV7-9 to TRBJ2-4; as DNA is missing, the TRBD2 call by TCRdb cannot be tested. The CDR3 sequence is 13 residues long. Germline CDR1 is SEHNR and CDR2 is FQNEAQ (reference sequence). This chain's CDR3 is CASSLHQEDIQYF. Using reference TRBV7-9 and TRBJ2-4 for the parts outside the CDR3, the full variable domain is DTGVSQNPRHKITKRGQNVTFRCDPISEHNRLYWYRQTLGQGPEFLTYFQNEAQLEKSRLLSDRFSAERPKGSFSTLEIQRTEQGDSAMYLCASSLHQEDIQYFGAGTRLSVL.

The chain is built from TRBV5-1 and TRBJ2-2. CDR1 is SGHRS and CDR2 is YFSETQ in the germline V gene. This CDR3 is 14 amino acids long. CDR3 region: CASSFRPNTGELFF. Variable domain in full (rest from reference TRBV5-1 and TRBJ2-2): KAGVTQTPRYLIKTRGQQVTLSCSPISGHRSVSWYQQTPGQGLQFLFEYFSETQRNKGNFPGRFSGRQFSNSRSEMNVSTLELGDSALYLCASSFRPNTGELFFGEGSRLTVL.

This sequence joins TRBV15 and TRBJ1-2. The germline V gene has CDR1 LNHNV and CDR2 YYDKDF (reference sequence). The CDR3 totals 15 residues. CDR3 sequence reads: CATSRAHDIYYGYTF.

This CDR3 is CASSYSSSNYGYTF. The V call is TRBV6-2 or TRBV6-3, the J call TRBJ1-2. CDR1 MNHEY and CDR2 SVGEGT come from the germline V gene. This CDR3 comprises 14 residues.

V gene TRBV4-1 combines with J gene TRBJ2-3; TCRdb names TRBD2, which stays unverified in the absence of DNA. Germline lookup yields CDR1 MGHRA and CDR2 YSYEKL. This CDR3 has 17 amino acids. This CDR3 reads CASSQSSLDLGTDTQYF.

V and J are TRBV28 and TRBJ2-5; without DNA, the TCRdb call of TRBD1 cannot be checked. Germline CDR1 is MDHEN and CDR2 is SYDVKM. The CDR3 is 16 amino acids. The CDR3 sequence is CASSDPRDKGQETQYF.

The CDR3 is CASEQGTGELFF. This sequence joins TRBV19 and TRBJ2-2; without DNA, the TCRdb call of TRBD1 cannot be checked. In germline, CDR1 is LNHDA, CDR2 SQIVND (reference sequence). The CDR3 is made up of 12 amino acids. The full variable domain, completed using reference TRBV19 and TRBJ2-2, is DGGITQSPKYLFRKEGQNVTLSCEQNLNHDAMYWYRQDPGQGLRLIYYSQIVNDFQKGDIAEGYSVSREKKESFPLTVTSAQKNPTAFYLCASEQGTGELFFGEGSRLTVL.